These 29 T cell receptor beta chains came from one sample sequenced in a study of CD8 T cells in ankylosing spondylitis. From the 5' RACE reads, TCRdb called clonotypes with MiXCR, one entry per CDR3 protein. The table shows under 450,000 distinct CDR3 sequences, with roughly 20% occurring only once. Material for sequencing was blood, either unsorted or a sorted T cell fraction (not recorded which). All receptors derive from a male donor with ankylosing spondylitis or in good health (not recorded which).

The sample holds a few counts of this clonotype. The CDR3 region has the DNA TGTGCCAGCGTGTCCACGGTCAAGGGGGCGACCGGGGAGCTGTTTTTT. This translates into CASVSTVKGATGELFF. J is TRBJ2-2 and V is TRBV7-9; 7 positions match TRBD1. With V trimmed by 8 bases and J by 5 bases, 14 bases remained unmatched. The CDR3 runs 16 residues. Germline CDR1 reads SEHNR; CDR2 reads FQNEAQ (reference sequence).

This chain uses TRBV7-9 with TRBJ2-1; D possibly corresponds to TRBD2 (6 bases). CDR1 and CDR2 (germline): SEHNR, FQNEAQ (reference sequence). V gave up 5 bases and J gave up 8 bases, with 19 bases separating them. The CDR3 spans 15 residues. CDR3 amino acids: CASSPLPLAIHEQFF. DNA of the CDR3: TGTGCCAGCAGCCCTCTGCCGCTAGCGATCCATGAGCAGTTCTTC.

This chain uses TRBV5-1 with TRBJ2-7; D remains ambiguous. V was cut by 4 bases and J by 2 bases, with 16 bases left in between. The CDR3 contains 15 residues. The germline V gene encodes CDR1 SGHRS and CDR2 YFSETQ. In DNA, the CDR3 is TGCGCCAGCAGCCCTTCGGCTCAACCGACCTACGAGCAGTACTTC. This codes for CASSPSAQPTYEQYF.

The V call is TRBV20-1, the J call TRBJ2-3; D may be TRBD2 (6 bases). The CDR3 contains 15 residues. V was clipped by 3 bases and J by 11 bases, with 24 bases between them. CDR1 is DFQATT and CDR2 is SNEGSKA in the germline V gene (reference sequence). The CDR3 sequence is CSARSSTSGFLGQYF. The CDR3 DNA reads TGCAGTGCTAGGTCTTCGACTAGTGGCTTCCTCGGGCAGTATTTT.

This clonotype was seen only a few times. V is TRBV29-1 and J is TRBJ2-1; D remains ambiguous. The CDR3 is 10 amino acids. Germline loops: CDR1 SQVTM, CDR2 ANQGSEA. V gave up 4 bases and J gave up 9 bases, with 7 bases separating them. CDR3 in DNA: TGCAGCGTTGGGGGTAGTGAGCAGTTCTTC. Translated: CSVGGSEQFF.

The sample holds a few counts of this clonotype. One junction end does not reproduce the germline sequence, and a read error may be involved. The rearrangement joins TRBV28 to TRBJ1-2; TRBD1 aligns across 9 bases. The CDR3 sequence is 17 residues long. Germline lookup yields CDR1 MDHEN and CDR2 SYDVKM. CDR3 nucleotide sequence: TGTGCCAGCAGTCCGATCCGGTTTATGGACAGGGGCTATGGCCACACCTTC. This sequence encodes CASSPIRFMDRGYGHTF.

This clonotype was detected ten times or more. J is TRBJ2-5 and V is TRBV7-3; D is uncertain. Between the trimmed V and J ends, which lost 5 bases and 5 bases, there was a span of 15 bases. The CDR3 runs to 14 residues. The germline CDR1 and CDR2 sequences are SGHTA and FQGTGA. In nucleotides, the CDR3 is TGTGCCAGCAGCCCCACGACCCTTATGGAGACCCAGTACTTC. Translated: CASSPTTLMETQYF.

This sequence joins TRBV5-1 and TRBJ2-1; D is perhaps TRBD1 (6 bases). Germline V gene lookup returns CDR1 SGHRS and CDR2 YFSETQ. Trimming took 1 base from V and 10 from J, leaving 15 bases between them. The CDR3 is 14 amino acids. In DNA form, the CDR3 reads TGCGCCAGCAGCTTGACCCCGGGACAACAAGAGCAGTTCTTC. It yields the protein CASSLTPGQQEQFF.

The chain recombines TRBV29-1 with TRBJ2-1; the D is unclear. With 7 bases removed from V and 7 bases from J, the gap between germline ends came to 17 bases. Per the germline V gene, CDR1 is SQVTM and CDR2 is ANQGSEA. This CDR3 region has 13 residues. CDR3 sequence (DNA): TGCAGCGGGACCACCGCCCTTCGGAATGAGCAGTTCTTC. Translated, it gives CSGTTALRNEQFF.

This clonotype showed up just a few times. V usage is TRBV12-3 or TRBV12-4 and J usage is TRBJ1-1; D is uncertain. V dropped 5 bases and J dropped 0 bases, with 13 bases sitting between them. CDR3 length: 15 residues. CDR3 sequence (DNA): TGTGCCAGCAGTCCCCCTGGTAGTGTGAACACTGAAGCTTTCTTT. Translated, it gives CASSPPGSVNTEAFF.

This clonotype has just a few counts. The chain couples TRBV20-1 to TRBJ2-5; D possibly matches TRBD1 or TRBD2 (5 bases each). The CDR3 spans 16 residues. Deletions cut 1 base from V and 4 bases from J, with 19 bases between. The germline V gene has CDR1 DFQATT and CDR2 SNEGSKA (reference sequence). This chain's CDR3 is CSARAPPRLGVETQYF. In nucleotides, the CDR3 is TGCAGTGCTAGAGCTCCCCCTCGGTTGGGGGTAGAGACCCAGTACTTC.

This clonotype was recorded a few times. CDR3 sequence: CASSFGLNYEQYF. DNA for the CDR3: TGTGCCAGCAGCTTTGGACTTAACTACGAGCAGTACTTC. The chain is built from TRBV5-4 and TRBJ2-7; D possibly corresponds to TRBD2 (5 bases). Germline CDR1 is SGHNT and CDR2 is YYREEE (reference sequence). The CDR3 has 13 residues. V was pared by 2 bases and J by 3 bases, with 9 bases between.

This clonotype has a single count. This chain joins TRBV14 and TRBJ1-4; no clear D. Trimming stripped 0 bases from V and 7 bases from J, with 12 bases between. Germline loops: CDR1 SGHDN, CDR2 FVKESK. The CDR3 has 15 amino acids. CDR3 sequence reads: CASSQEGGRREKLFF. DNA of the CDR3: TGTGCCAGCAGCCAAGAGGGTGGCCGTCGTGAAAAACTGTTTTTT. Supplemented by reference TRBV14 and TRBJ1-4, the full variable domain reads EAGVTQFPSHSVIEKGQTVTLRCDPISGHDNLYWYRRVMGKEIKFLLHFVKESKQDESGMPNNRFLAERTGGTYSTLKVQPAELEDSGVYFCASSQEGGRREKLFFGSGTQLSVL.

This chain uses TRBV5-5 with TRBJ1-1; perhaps TRBD1 as D (6 bases). The ends were cut back, 0 bases at V and 4 bases at J, with 13 bases in the middle. This CDR3 region has 15 residues. From germline, CDR1 is SGHKS and CDR2 YYEKEE (reference sequence). CDR3 nucleotides: TGTGCCAGCAGCTTGGTGGCAGGGGCTGGCACTGAAGCTTTCTTT. Its translation is CASSLVAGAGTEAFF.

This clonotype came up a few times. The chain uses TRBV7-9 and TRBJ2-7; 8 nucleotides align to TRBD2. Losses at the gene ends were 1 base for V and 7 bases for J; bases not matched to a gene: 6. This CDR3 comprises 14 residues. CDR1 is SEHNR and CDR2 is FQNEAQ in the germline V gene (reference sequence). The CDR3 spells CASSLVPGTREQYF. In nucleotides, the CDR3 is TGTGCCAGCAGCTTAGTCCCAGGGACTAGGGAGCAGTACTTC.

CDR3 sequence (DNA): TGTGCCTGGACAGGTCCCAGATGGGGCTACACCTTC. Residues: CAWTGPRWGYTF. The chain couples TRBV30 to TRBJ1-2; D unclear. The CDR3 has 12 amino acids. V was clipped by 4 bases and J by 8 bases, with 14 bases between them. Germline loops: CDR1 GTSNPN, CDR2 SVGIG (reference sequence).

This rearrangement joins TRBV15 to TRBJ2-3; TRBD1 matches 7 bases. The CDR3 is made up of 15 amino acids. With V trimmed by 5 bases and J by 0 bases, 5 bases remained unmatched. Germline V gene sequence: CDR1 LNHNV, CDR2 YYDKDF (reference sequence). CDR3 protein: CATSEDRSSTDTQYF. The CDR3 nucleotides read TGTGCCACCAGCGAGGACAGGTCTAGCACAGATACGCAGTATTTT.

This clonotype occurred a few times. J is TRBJ2-2 and V is TRBV27; D is undetermined. Germline values: CDR1 MNHEY, CDR2 SMNVEV (reference sequence). V lost 5 bases, J lost 1 base, and 8 bases lay in between. CDR3 size: 14 residues. The CDR3 sequence: CASSHIMNTGELFF. The CDR3 bases are TGTGCCAGCAGTCACATCATGAACACCGGGGAGCTGTTTTTT.

The V and J genes are TRBV5-1 and TRBJ2-5, with TRBD2 matching over 11 bases. Germline lookup yields CDR1 SGHRS and CDR2 YFSETQ. V dropped 4 bases and J dropped 0; count of bases not matched to a gene: 11. The CDR3 consists of 18 residues. CDR3 sequence (DNA): TGCGCCAGCAGCGCCCGGCTAGCGGGGGGCTCGTACCAAGAGACCCAGTACTTC. Amino acid sequence: CASSARLAGGSYQETQYF.

This clonotype was found a few times. This chain connects TRBV9 to TRBJ2-7, with TRBD2 matching 11 bases. Germline V lookup: CDR1 SGDLS, CDR2 YYNGEE. CDR3 length: 17 residues. Trimming at V came to 3 bases and at J to 5 bases, leaving 13 bases not matched to a gene. CDR3 sequence reads: CASSGLAGGPVVDEQYF. CDR3 nucleotides: TGTGCCAGCAGCGGATTAGCGGGGGGGCCTGTAGTCGACGAGCAGTACTTC.

Only a few counts were recorded for this clonotype. J is TRBJ2-7 and V is TRBV4-1; D might be TRBD1 or TRBD2, each matching 5 bases. From germline, CDR1 is MGHRA and CDR2 YSYEKL. The CDR3 contains 11 residues. Trimming cost V 3 bases and J 6 bases, with 6 bases left between them. CDR3 loop: CASSHGTEQYF. In DNA, the CDR3 is TGCGCCAGCAGCCATGGGACCGAGCAGTACTTC.

The chain has TRBV3-1 and TRBJ1-1, with no clear D. Between the trimmed V and J ends, which lost 1 base and 4 bases, there was a span of 10 bases. Germline assignment: CDR1 LGHDT and CDR2 YNNKEL (reference sequence). The length of the CDR3 is 14 residues. Here the CDR3 DNA reads TGTGCCAGCAGCCAAGTCCTCGGGGTCACTGAAGCTTTCTTT. Its translation: CASSQVLGVTEAFF.

This clonotype was recorded a few times. The chain is built from TRBV7-9 and TRBJ2-7; weak D call: TRBD2 (5 bases). CDR1 is SEHNR and CDR2 is FQNEAQ in the germline V gene (reference sequence). The CDR3 spans 15 residues. V gave up 6 bases and J gave up 3 bases, with 18 bases separating them. The CDR3: CASSQESDLGYEQYF. The CDR3 region has the DNA TGTGCCAGCAGTCAGGAGTCGGACTTGGGCTACGAGCAGTACTTC.

The J gene is TRBJ2-2, the V gene TRBV5-6, with a tentative D call TRBD1 (6 bases). Trimming stripped 4 bases from V and 3 bases from J, with 16 bases between. The CDR3 extends over 16 amino acids. Germline loops: CDR1 SGHDT, CDR2 YYEEEE. The CDR3, as DNA: TGTGCCAGCAGCACGCCTTGGGGGCAGTACACCGGGGAGCTGTTTTTT. Protein product: CASSTPWGQYTGELFF.

V is TRBV2 and J is TRBJ2-3, with TRBD2 identical over 8 bases. The CDR3 runs 16 residues. V trimming: 1 base; J trimming: 2 bases; junction bases outside the gene matches: 5. Germline CDR1 is SNHLY and CDR2 is FYNNEI. Here the CDR3 DNA reads TGTGCCAGCAGTGAAGGAAAAGCGGGGGCCACAGATACGCAGTATTTT. Translating it yields CASSEGKAGATDTQYF.

The chain combines TRBV6-1 with TRBJ2-3; 9 nucleotides align to TRBD1. CDR3 length equals 15 residues. The V and J ends lost 5 bases and 1 base, in that order; junction bases with no gene match: 4. The germline CDR1 and CDR2 sequences are MNHNS and SASEGT. The DNA for the CDR3 is TGTGCCAGCAGTACCCGGACAGGGGGCACAGATACGCAGTATTTT. Protein sequence: CASSTRTGGTDTQYF.

This clonotype was detected only a few times. The V gene is TRBV7-8, the J gene TRBJ2-5; D call uncertain. The V and J ends lost 1 base and 3 bases respectively, with 9 bases between them. Per germline, CDR1 SGHVS and CDR2 FQNEAQ. CDR3 length equals 14 residues. The chain's CDR3 is CASSLVGREETQYF. DNA for the CDR3: TGTGCCAGCAGCTTAGTCGGACGGGAAGAGACCCAGTACTTC.

This clonotype was seen a handful of times. The J gene is TRBJ1-2, the V gene TRBV7-9; tentatively, D is TRBD1 (6 bases). This CDR3 region has 14 residues. Germline V gene sequence: CDR1 SEHNR, CDR2 FQNEAQ (reference sequence). V lost 5 bases, J lost 8 bases, and 18 bases lay in between. CDR3 in amino acids: CASSISTGFYGYTF. CDR3 nucleotide sequence: TGTGCCAGCAGCATCTCCACAGGGTTTTACGGCTACACCTTC.

The chain carries TRBV12-3 or TRBV12-4 and TRBJ2-7; 7 positions match TRBD2. V lost 8 bases, J lost 3 bases, and 4 bases stayed unmatched. CDR3 length equals 12 residues. CDR3 region: CASLAGDYEQYF. In DNA form, the CDR3 reads TGTGCCAGCTTGGCGGGAGACTACGAGCAGTACTTC.